These T cell receptor beta chains were read from a single sample in a study of T cell responses to AZD1222 COVID-19 vaccine. TCRdb's table, derived via immunoSEQ multiplex PCR, lists solely in-frame clones and lacks some. The repertoire holds 95,000 to 150,000 clones, with under 85% as singletons. The sample here was peripheral blood, taken on day 0 of AZD1222 vaccination. The source of these receptors is an adult in good health. The conserved cysteine and the conserved F or W are not part of the CDR3 here. The order of the fields is J gene, V gene, D gene, CDR3 protein. D genes are given only for firm matches.

TRBJ1-5 TRBV4-1 - ASSQGAGSPQPQH
TRBJ2-3 TRBV5-1 TRBD2 ASSLTSASTDTQY
TRBJ1-5 TRBV19 - ASNTPGATSNQPQH
TRBJ1-6 TRBV12-5 - ASGLVIGSPLH
TRBJ2-3 TRBV7-9 TRBD1 ASSLASGTGVPDTQY
TRBJ2-2 TRBV28 - ASSLFAQGPDVVYTGELF
TRBJ1-6 TRBV5-6 - ASSSRAGRSPLH
TRBJ2-7 TRBV30 - AWSGPTAPFGESYEQY
TRBJ1-1 TRBV18 TRBD1 ASSPDRGATEAF
TRBJ1-5 TRBV6-5 - ASRPSFNQPQH
TRBJ2-7 TRBV14 - ASSQETATVYEQY
TRBJ1-3 TRBV11-2 - ASSSPRGQMAGNTIY
TRBJ1-6 TRBV7-9 TRBD1 ASSGTGMSSYNSPLH
TRBJ2-2 TRBV30 - AWSGSSVDTGELF
TRBJ1-6 TRBV6-1 - ASRERYSRSNSPLH
TRBJ2-7 TRBV28 - ASRSGGHPLLY
TRBJ1-2 TRBV11-2 - ASSFRGFLYGYT
TRBJ2-2 TRBV5-1 TRBD1 ASSWTGGAPGELF
TRBJ1-1 TRBV28 - ASSTRGGNTEAF
TRBJ2-2 TRBV12-3/TRBV12-4 - ASSLRSLMF
TRBJ2-1 TRBV28 - ASSWLADSSYNEQF
TRBJ1-1 TRBV5-1 - ASSLVGRLLTEAF
TRBJ2-7 TRBV7-9 - ASSLSGGGYEQY
TRBJ2-3 TRBV5-1 TRBD2 ASRLAGGTDTQY
TRBJ1-5 TRBV2 - ASSEGTGSNQPQH